Below are 20 T cell receptor beta chains sequenced from a single sample in a study of blood T cell repertoires in COVID-19. Clones were sequenced by immunoSEQ multiplex PCR, and TCRdb holds only the in-frame ones, with some missing. In the table there are roughly 100,000 clones, 84% of which are singletons. Sequenced material: peripheral blood. These receptors all stem from a human donor in a cohort sampled during active or convalescent COVID-19.

The chain employs TRBV5-4 and TRBJ2-7; D possibly corresponds to TRBD2 (5 bases). Germline values: CDR1 SGHNT, CDR2 YYREEE (reference sequence). The CDR3 consists of 14 residues. The V end was cut by 4 bases, the J end by 2 bases, with 13 bases between. In nucleotides, the CDR3 is TGTGCCAGCAGCCAGGACTCCTCTCCCTACGAGCAGTACTTC. Translated, it gives CASSQDSSPYEQYF. Full variable domain (rest looked up from reference TRBV5-4 and TRBJ2-7): ETGVTQSPTHLIKTRGQQVTLRCSSQSGHNTVSWYQQALGQGPQFIFQYYREEENGRGNFPPRFSGLQFPNYSSELNVNALELDDSALYLCASSQDSSPYEQYFGPGTRLTVT.

The V call is TRBV6-1, the J call TRBJ1-2, with a possible D match to TRBD1 (5 bases). The CDR3 has 15 amino acids. The germline V and J ends were trimmed by 1 base and 9 bases, with 18 bases remaining between them. Germline V gene sequence: CDR1 MNHNS, CDR2 SASEGT. The CDR3 spells CASSEGPGLLWRYTF. The CDR3 bases are TGTGCCAGCAGTGAAGGCCCAGGGCTCCTCTGGCGCTACACCTTC.

This chain joins TRBV10-3 and TRBJ1-4; D is unclear. The CDR3 is 15 amino acids. Between the trimmed V and J ends, which lost 6 bases and 6 bases, there was a span of 17 bases. Germline CDR1 is ENHRY and CDR2 is SYGVKD. The CDR3 DNA sequence: TGTGCCATCAGGGCAAGCCGGGGAAATGATGAAAAACTGTTTTTT. This translates into CAIRASRGNDEKLFF.

J is TRBJ2-2 and V is TRBV11-3; TRBD2 is a possible D gene (5 bases). Germline V gene lookup returns CDR1 SGHNT and CDR2 YENEEA. The germline V and J ends were trimmed by 4 bases and 1 base, with 13 bases remaining between them. The CDR3 runs 16 residues. This CDR3 is CASSSTPGMNTGELFF. The DNA for the CDR3 is TGTGCCAGCAGCTCTACTCCGGGGATGAACACCGGGGAGCTGTTTTTT.

The chain couples TRBV10-3 to TRBJ1-5; D is uncertain. The germline CDR1 and CDR2 sequences are ENHRY and SYGVKD. The V end lost 2 bases, the J end lost 0 bases, and 11 bases lay between the germline ends. CDR3 length: 16 residues. The CDR3 loop reads CAISEDAGYSNQPQHF. CDR3 bases: TGTGCCATCAGTGAGGATGCGGGATATAGCAATCAGCCCCAGCATTTT.

The CDR3 coding sequence is TGTGCCAGCAGCCTGGGACAGGGGGCTGATCAGCCCCAGCATTTT. Protein: CASSLGQGADQPQHF. The chain employs TRBV7-6 and TRBJ1-5, with 12 bases aligning to TRBD1. Per germline, CDR1 SGHVS and CDR2 FNYEAQ. This CDR3 contains 15 residues. The junction had 4 bases not matched to a gene; V was cut back by 5 bases and J by 5 bases. Filled out from reference TRBV7-6 and TRBJ1-5, the complete variable domain reads GAGVSQSPRYKVTKRGQDVALRCDPISGHVSLYWYRQALGQGPEFLTYFNYEAQQDKSGLPNDRFSAERPEGSISTLTIQRTEQRDSAMYRCASSLGQGADQPQHFGDGTRLSIL.

This chain uses TRBV6-1 with TRBJ2-3; D call uncertain. Germline loops: CDR1 MNHNS, CDR2 SASEGT. CDR3 length: 16 amino acids. Trimming pared 2 bases from V and 0 bases from J, leaving 12 bases between. The CDR3, as DNA: TGTGCCAGCAGTGAATTTTCCTATATCAGCACAGATACGCAGTATTTT. Translated, it gives CASSEFSYISTDTQYF.

The V and J genes are TRBV27 and TRBJ1-2, with 7 bases identical to TRBD1. The CDR3 is 15 amino acids. Germline CDR1 MNHEY, CDR2 SMNVEV (reference sequence). The junction had 11 bases not matched to a gene; V was cut back by 2 bases and J by 8 bases. CDR3 in amino acids: CASSLRETGVAGYTF. The CDR3 bases are TGTGCCAGCAGTTTAAGGGAAACAGGGGTGGCGGGCTACACCTTC.

The V gene is TRBV18, the J gene TRBJ2-5; possible D gene TRBD2, 5 bases. Germline lookup yields CDR1 KGHSH and CDR2 LQKENI. The CDR3 runs 15 residues. With 1 base removed from V and 5 bases from J, the gap between germline ends came to 14 bases. The CDR3 DNA reads as TGTGCCAGCTCACCACTGGCACCCGGCGGGGAGACCCAGTACTTC. It encodes CASSPLAPGGETQYF.

The rearrangement joins TRBV21-1 to TRBJ2-3; the table's TRBD1 call for D was not verified on the DNA. TRBV21-1 is marked as a pseudogene. The CDR3 extends over 14 amino acids. The CDR3 region has the DNA TGTGCCAGCAGCAAGGTGGGGGCGACAGATACGCAGTATTTT. As protein: CASSKVGATDTQYF.

This chain links TRBV4-1 with TRBJ2-7; 9 positions match TRBD2. Germline loops: CDR1 MGHRA, CDR2 YSYEKL. The CDR3 is 16 residues long. V gave up 0 bases and J gave up 2 bases; unmatched junction bases: 5. The DNA of the CDR3 is TGCGCCAGCAGCCAAGACCGCGGGGGGGCCCCCTACGAGCAGTACTTC. Amino acids: CASSQDRGGAPYEQYF.

The chain uses TRBV5-1 and TRBJ1-1, with D uncertain. Trimming shortened V by 0 bases and J by 5 bases, and 17 bases separated the two germline ends. Germline loops: CDR1 SGHRS, CDR2 YFSETQ. CDR3 length: 16 amino acids. CDR3: CASSLGNVGGRTEAFF. CDR3 in DNA: TGCGCCAGCAGCTTGGGAAATGTCGGAGGGAGAACTGAAGCTTTCTTT.

The chain couples TRBV4-1 to TRBJ1-2; 12 nucleotides align to TRBD1. V lost 5 bases and J lost 8; bases outside the gene matches: 9. This CDR3 has 15 amino acids. Germline V gives CDR1 MGHRA, CDR2 YSYEKL. In nucleotides, the CDR3 is TGCGCCAGCAGCATACAGGGACAGGGGGCGCAGGGCTACACCTTC. It is translated as CASSIQGQGAQGYTF.

The chain is built from TRBV6-5 and TRBJ2-7; a weak D match, TRBD2 (5 bases). The CDR3 covers 15 residues. Germline V gene data show CDR1 as MNHEY and CDR2 as SVGAGI. Trimming removed 5 bases at V and 2 bases at J, with 16 bases between. The CDR3 DNA follows: TGTGCCAGCAGTAGCGTCGGACTGGGCCCCTACGAGCAGTACTTC. This encodes CASSSVGLGPYEQYF.

The chain joins TRBV27 to TRBJ1-5, with TRBD1 matching 9 bases. The CDR3 contains 15 residues. V was pared by 6 bases and J by 3 bases, with 6 bases of the junction left unmatched. Germline V lookup: CDR1 MNHEY, CDR2 SMNVEV (reference sequence). CDR3 in DNA: TGTGCCAGCAGGACAGGGGGAAGTAACAATCAGCCCCAGCATTTT. This encodes CASRTGGSNNQPQHF.

This clone has a handful of counts. The chain joins TRBV19 to TRBJ1-2, with D unresolved. Trimming stripped 4 bases from V and 8 bases from J, with 14 bases between. Germline loops: CDR1 LNHDA, CDR2 SQIVND (reference sequence). The CDR3 totals 13 residues. The CDR3 reads CASSRSMSRGYTF. The CDR3 bases are TGTGCCAGTAGTAGGAGTATGAGTAGGGGCTACACCTTC.

The chain is built from TRBV6-2 or TRBV6-3 and TRBJ1-2, with 10 bases matching TRBD1. The CDR3 has 14 amino acids. The germline CDR1 and CDR2 sequences are MNHEY and SVGEGT. V was clipped by 2 bases and J by 6 bases; unmatched bases: 3. CDR3 sequence reads: CASSYPTGGHGYTF. For the CDR3, the DNA is TGTGCCAGCAGTTACCCGACAGGGGGCCATGGCTACACCTTC.

The chain employs TRBV5-1 and TRBJ1-2; 7 nucleotides line up with TRBD1. Germline loops: CDR1 SGHRS, CDR2 YFSETQ. With V trimmed by 1 base and J by 4 bases, 10 bases remained unmatched. The CDR3 extends over 16 amino acids. For the CDR3, the DNA is TGCGCCAGCAGCTTGCAAGCGGCAGGGGGTTCCTATGGCTACACCTTC. Protein: CASSLQAAGGSYGYTF.

The gene calls are TRBV11-2 and TRBJ1-2; no clear D. The germline V and J ends were trimmed by 5 bases and 5 bases, with 12 bases remaining between them. This CDR3 has 13 amino acids. Germline CDR1 SGHAT, CDR2 FQNNGV. CDR3 coding DNA: TGTGCCAGCAGCCTTGGTATGACTTATGGCTACACCTTC. Translated: CASSLGMTYGYTF.

V usage is TRBV6-5 and J usage is TRBJ1-1; 9 nucleotides line up with TRBD1. In germline, CDR1 is MNHEY, CDR2 SVGAGI. V lost 5 bases to trimming and J lost 4 bases; unmatched junction nucleotides: 8. The length of the CDR3 is 15 residues. CDR3 DNA: TGTGCCAGCAGTCTAGACAGGGGGAGCTCCACTGAAGCTTTCTTT. Translating gives CASSLDRGSSTEAFF.